This TCR beta chain originates from a study of blood T cell repertoires in COVID-19. J was trimmed by 6 bases and V by 5 bases; bases with no gene match: 8. Germline CDR1 is MNHEY and CDR2 is SMNVEV (reference sequence). There are 16 residues in the CDR3. Produced via immunoSEQ multiplex PCR; TCRdb's table is partial and in-frame only. The table shows 100,000 to 120,000 clones, with nearly 90% occurring only once. Material: peripheral blood. This receptor was taken from a human donor in a cohort sampled during active COVID-19. The chain joins TRBV27 to TRBJ2-2, with 11 bases that match TRBD1. As DNA, the CDR3 is TGTGCCAGCAGTCTAAGGACAGGGGGCGAACCCGGGGAGCTGTTTTTT. The encoded protein is CASSLRTGGEPGELFF.